This T cell receptor beta chain was sequenced during a study of CD8 T cells in Susac syndrome. V gave up 0 bases and J gave up 6 bases; unmatched junction bases: 13. The CDR3 totals 17 residues. Germline values: CDR1 DFQATT, CDR2 SNEGSKA (reference sequence). The authors reverse transcribed roughly 0.5 to 1 ug RNA with random hexamers. One entry per CDR3 protein, called by TCRdb with MiXCR from the immunoSEQ multiplex PCR reads. The sample shows roughly 150,000 distinct CDR3 sequences, about 94% of them seen only once. This clonotype originated in a human donor with Susac syndrome. The V and J genes are TRBV20-1 and TRBJ2-2, with 7 bases that match TRBD2. Specimen: CD4+ T cells from PBMCs. In DNA, the CDR3 is TGCAGTGCTAGAGATCCCCTCAGGGAGGGGTTTGCCGGGGAGCTGTTTTTT. Translated, it gives CSARDPLREGFAGELFF.